The next 23 T cell receptor beta chains were all read from a single sample in a study of cytomegalovirus exposure and HLA in healthy donors. The PCR was carried out with 60 Vbeta primers and 13 Jbeta primers. Method: immunoSEQ multiplex PCR; TCRdb's copy keeps in-frame clones and lacks some. The data show 130,000 to 150,000 clones, 80% seen once. The sample comprised PBMCs. The receptors originated from a man aged 40-55 years in good health and CMV-seronegative.

The chain joins TRBV2 to TRBJ2-2, with D uncertain. The CDR3 contains 15 residues. Trimming removed 4 bases at V and 1 base at J, with 10 bases between. From germline, CDR1 is SNHLY and CDR2 FYNNEI. CDR3 bases: TGTGCCAGCAGTGTTGGCAGAGGGAACACCGGGGAGCTGTTTTTT. Its translation is CASSVGRGNTGELFF.

V gene TRBV19 combines with J gene TRBJ2-7; TRBD2 might be the D (7 bases). From germline, CDR1 is LNHDA and CDR2 SQIVND (reference sequence). V was shortened by 3 bases and J by 1 base, with 13 bases between the two germline ends. CDR3 length: 15 residues. The CDR3: CASSIIGGPSYEQYF. The CDR3 coding sequence is TGTGCCAGTAGTATTATCGGGGGGCCTTCCTACGAGCAGTACTTC.

CDR3 in amino acids: CASSGGLTSYEQYF. The CDR3 region has the DNA TGTGCCAGCAGTGGAGGCCTTACGTCCTACGAGCAGTACTTC. V usage is TRBV2 and J usage is TRBJ2-7, with D unresolved. Germline CDR1 is SNHLY and CDR2 is FYNNEI. The CDR3 loop spans 14 amino acids. Trimming cost V 4 bases and J 1 base, with 11 bases left between them.

The genes are TRBV29-1 and TRBJ1-1; D unclear. Trimming pared 5 bases from V and 4 bases from J, leaving 5 bases between. Germline V gene data show CDR1 as SQVTM and CDR2 as ANQGSEA. CDR3 size: 10 residues. The CDR3 protein is CSVPGTEAFF. In DNA, the CDR3 is TGCAGCGTTCCGGGCACTGAAGCTTTCTTT.

This chain joins TRBV6-1 and TRBJ2-1; a weak D match, TRBD1 (6 bases). CDR3 length equals 10 residues. From germline, CDR1 is MNHNS and CDR2 SASEGT. Trimming shortened V by 10 bases and J by 10 bases, and 11 bases separated the two germline ends. CDR3 region: CATFQGEQFF. The CDR3 DNA reads TGTGCCACCTTCCAGGGGGAGCAGTTCTTC.

The rearrangement links TRBV5-1 to TRBJ2-5; 9 bases are shared with TRBD1. The CDR3 loop spans 15 amino acids. The germline V gene encodes CDR1 SGHRS and CDR2 YFSETQ. Germline trimming cut 4 bases from V and 1 base from J; bases unmatched to any gene: 5. The chain's CDR3 is CASSPGTGIQETQYF. As DNA, the CDR3 is TGCGCCAGCAGCCCTGGGACAGGGATCCAAGAGACCCAGTACTTC.

This chain connects TRBV29-1 to TRBJ1-5; TRBD1 aligns across 8 bases. The germline V gene encodes CDR1 SQVTM and CDR2 ANQGSEA. There are 13 residues in the CDR3. The V and J ends lost 5 bases and 6 bases, in that order; junction bases with no gene match: 6. The CDR3 nucleotides are TGCAGCGTTAAGACAGGGGTTCGTCAGCCCCAGCATTTT. Translating it yields CSVKTGVRQPQHF. The full variable domain, in which reference TRBV29-1 and TRBJ1-5 provide the parts outside the CDR3, is SAVISQKPSRDICQRGTSLTIQCQVDSQVTMMFWYRQQPGQSLTLIATANQGSEATYESGFVIDKFPISRPNLTFSTLTVSNMSPEDSSIYLCSVKTGVRQPQHFGDGTRLSIL.

The chain combines TRBV28 with TRBJ2-3, with D possibly TRBD1 on 7 matching bases. CDR3 length equals 16 residues. Trimming took off 7 bases at V and 0 bases at J, with 17 bases between the two ends. CDR1 is MDHEN and CDR2 is SYDVKM in the germline V gene. This chain's CDR3 is CASIIGGDRSTDTQYF. The CDR3 region has the DNA TGTGCCAGCATTATTGGAGGGGACAGAAGCACAGATACGCAGTATTTT. The complete variable domain, with remaining parts taken from reference TRBV28 and TRBJ2-3, reads DVKVTQSSRYLVKRTGEKVFLECVQDMDHENMFWYRQDPGLGLRLIYFSYDVKMKEKGDIPEGYSVSREKKERFSLILESASTNQTSMYLCASIIGGDRSTDTQYFGPGTRLTVL.

This chain connects TRBV6-6 to TRBJ2-3; 8 nucleotides match TRBD2. This CDR3 is 14 amino acids long. CDR1 and CDR2 (germline): MNHNY, SVGAGI (reference sequence). The ends lost 8 bases at V and 5 bases at J; junction bases unmatched: 9. Written as DNA, the CDR3 is TGTGCCAGCCTCGGGAGGGGGGCGGGAGATACGCAGTATTTT. Translation gives CASLGRGAGDTQYF.

The sample holds a few counts of this clone. The V call is TRBV15, the J call TRBJ1-5, with D perhaps matching TRBD1 (5 bases). The CDR3 consists of 16 residues. Germline V gene sequence: CDR1 LNHNV, CDR2 YYDKDF (reference sequence). Between the trimmed V and J ends, which lost 6 bases and 6 bases, there was a span of 21 bases. CDR3 loop: CATRGAGFGTSQPQHF. The CDR3 nucleotides are TGTGCCACCAGGGGTGCGGGGTTCGGGACGAGTCAGCCCCAGCATTTT.

J is TRBJ1-5 and V is TRBV5-8; 8 nucleotides match TRBD1. This CDR3 contains 15 residues. The germline V gene has CDR1 SGHTS and CDR2 YDEGEE. Losses at the gene ends were 4 bases for V and 0 bases for J; bases not matched to a gene: 3. The CDR3 DNA reads as TGTGCCAGCAGCACGGGACAGGTTAGCAATCAGCCCCAGCATTTT. Residues: CASSTGQVSNQPQHF.

This chain joins TRBV9 and TRBJ1-4, with D possibly being TRBD1 (6 bases). V was clipped by 1 base and J by 4 bases, with 11 bases between them. The CDR3 covers 15 residues. Germline V gene data show CDR1 as SGDLS and CDR2 as YYNGEE. CDR3 residues: CASSVSDRLNEKLFF. DNA of the CDR3: TGTGCCAGCAGCGTATCGGACAGACTTAATGAAAAACTGTTTTTT.

The chain has TRBV7-9 and TRBJ1-6, with TRBD1 matching 11 bases. Germline V gene data show CDR1 as SEHNR and CDR2 as FQNEAQ (reference sequence). V lost 7 bases to trimming and J lost 8 bases; unmatched junction nucleotides: 7. The CDR3 is 15 amino acids. The CDR3 spells CASNKGQGGDSPLHF. For the CDR3, the DNA is TGTGCCAGCAACAAGGGACAGGGGGGAGATTCACCCCTCCACTTT.

The chain recombines TRBV4-3 with TRBJ2-4; D may be TRBD1 (5 bases). V lost 2 bases and J lost 6, with 17 bases in between. Germline lookup yields CDR1 LGHNA and CDR2 YSLEER. There are 16 residues in the CDR3. This CDR3 is CASSQNPSGALNIQYF. In DNA, the CDR3 is TGCGCCAGCAGCCAAAACCCTAGTGGGGCCCTAAACATTCAGTACTTC.

This clone was observed a single time. The CDR3 protein is CASSLSGGTGEQYF. The DNA of the CDR3 is TGTGCCAGCAGCTTATCGGGGGGCACAGGGGAGCAGTACTTC. The chain combines TRBV7-9 with TRBJ2-7; weak D call: TRBD2 (7 bases). The V gene lost 2 bases and the J gene lost 7 bases, with 15 bases spanning the gap. The CDR3 totals 14 residues. The germline CDR1 and CDR2 sequences are SEHNR and FQNEAQ (reference sequence).

The chain employs TRBV29-1 and TRBJ1-1, with D possibly being TRBD1 (5 bases). Trimming took off 5 bases at V and 4 bases at J, with 17 bases between the two ends. CDR3 length equals 14 residues. CDR1 SQVTM and CDR2 ANQGSEA come from the germline V gene. The CDR3 protein is CSVPLSGPGTEAFF. In DNA, the CDR3 is TGCAGCGTTCCTTTATCAGGGCCGGGCACTGAAGCTTTCTTT.

The chain employs TRBV5-8 and TRBJ2-1; D call uncertain. V dropped 1 base and J dropped 0 bases, with 8 bases sitting between them. The CDR3 is 15 residues long. Per the germline V gene, CDR1 is SGHTS and CDR2 is YDEGEE. The CDR3 sequence is CASSLTISSYNEQFF. The CDR3 bases are TGTGCCAGCAGCTTGACAATCAGCTCCTACAATGAGCAGTTCTTC.

In this sample, this clone turned up once. The chain couples TRBV6-1 to TRBJ1-2; 7 bases agree with TRBD1. CDR1 and CDR2 (germline): MNHNS, SASEGT. J was trimmed by 3 bases and V by 9 bases; bases with no gene match: 13. The CDR3 is made up of 15 amino acids. The CDR3, as DNA: TGTGCCAGTCGAATTGGGACAGAGCCCTACTATGGCTACACCTTC. This gives the protein CASRIGTEPYYGYTF.

The CDR3 reads CASSVRGQPQHF. The CDR3 region has the DNA TGTGCCAGCAGTGTCAGAGGTCAGCCCCAGCATTTT. The chain couples TRBV2 to TRBJ1-5, with D unclear. Trimming left V 4 bases short and J 6 bases short, with 7 bases between. This CDR3 comprises 12 residues. Per the germline V gene, CDR1 is SNHLY and CDR2 is FYNNEI.

The V call is TRBV6-1, the J call TRBJ1-4; D is ambiguous. CDR1 is MNHNS and CDR2 is SASEGT in the germline V gene. The CDR3 sequence is 14 residues long. Trimming took 7 bases from V and 2 from J, leaving 11 bases between them. The CDR3 reads CASTDGATNEKLFF. CDR3 sequence (DNA): TGTGCCAGCACCGACGGAGCGACTAATGAAAAACTGTTTTTT.

The chain uses TRBV21-1 and TRBJ2-7; TRBD2 is the table's D call and was not checked against the DNA. TRBV21-1 is flagged as a pseudogene. The CDR3 runs 15 residues. The CDR3 spells CASSITSGGAVEQYF. CDR3 DNA sequence: TGTGCCAGCAGCATAACTAGCGGGGGGGCCGTCGAGCAGTACTTC.

The chain joins TRBV7-3 to TRBJ2-7; 7 positions match TRBD1. The CDR3 contains 13 residues. The ends lost 2 bases at V and 4 bases at J; junction bases unmatched: 2. Looked up from germline, CDR1 is SGHTA and CDR2 is FQGTGA. Written as DNA, the CDR3 is TGTGCCAGCAGCTTAGACAGGGTATACGAGCAGTACTTC. It translates to CASSLDRVYEQYF. Combining the CDR3 with reference TRBV7-3 and TRBJ2-7 gives the whole variable domain GAGVSQTPSNKVTEKGKYVELRCDPISGHTALYWYRQSLGQGPEFLIYFQGTGAADDSGLPNDRFFAVRPEGSVSTLKIQRTERGDSAVYLCASSLDRVYEQYFGPGTRLTVT.

The genes are TRBV18 and TRBJ1-5; 9 bases map to TRBD1. V shed 3 bases, J shed 6 bases, and the junction held 6 bases outside the gene matches. The CDR3 extends over 15 amino acids. Germline V gives CDR1 KGHSH, CDR2 LQKENI. The CDR3 coding sequence is TGTGCCAGCTCACCTTCGACAGGGGGTGGTCAGCCCCAGCATTTT. Encoded protein: CASSPSTGGGQPQHF. Using reference TRBV18 and TRBJ1-5 for the parts outside the CDR3, the full variable domain is NAGVMQNPRHLVRRRGQEARLRCSPMKGHSHVYWYRQLPEEGLKFMVYLQKENIIDESGMPKERFSAEFPKEGPSILRIQQVVRGDSAAYFCASSPSTGGGQPQHFGDGTRLSIL.